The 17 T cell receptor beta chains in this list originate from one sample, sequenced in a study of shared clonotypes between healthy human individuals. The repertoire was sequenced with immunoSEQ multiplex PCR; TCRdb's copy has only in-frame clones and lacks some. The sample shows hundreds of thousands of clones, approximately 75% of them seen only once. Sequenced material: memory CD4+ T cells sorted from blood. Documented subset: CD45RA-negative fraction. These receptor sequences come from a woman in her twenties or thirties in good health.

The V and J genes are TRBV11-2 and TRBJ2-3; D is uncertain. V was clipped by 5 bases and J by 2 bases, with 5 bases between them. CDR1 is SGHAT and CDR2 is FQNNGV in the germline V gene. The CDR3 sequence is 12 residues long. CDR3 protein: CASSIFTDTQYF. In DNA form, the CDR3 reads TGTGCCAGCAGCATCTTCACAGATACGCAGTATTTT.

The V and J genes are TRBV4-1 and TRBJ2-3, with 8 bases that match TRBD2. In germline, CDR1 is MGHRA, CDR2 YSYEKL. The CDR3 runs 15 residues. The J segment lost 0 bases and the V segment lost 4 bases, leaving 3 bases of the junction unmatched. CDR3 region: CASSRGLGSTDTQYF. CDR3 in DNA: TGCGCCAGCAGCCGGGGACTAGGGAGCACAGATACGCAGTATTTT.

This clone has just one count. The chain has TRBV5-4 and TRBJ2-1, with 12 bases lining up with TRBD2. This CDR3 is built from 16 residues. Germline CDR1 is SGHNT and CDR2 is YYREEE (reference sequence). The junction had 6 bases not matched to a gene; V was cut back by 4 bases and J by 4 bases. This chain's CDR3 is CASSPPTSGSYNEQFF. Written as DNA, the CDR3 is TGTGCCAGCAGCCCCCCGACTAGCGGGAGTTACAATGAGCAGTTCTTC. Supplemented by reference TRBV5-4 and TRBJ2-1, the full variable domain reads ETGVTQSPTHLIKTRGQQVTLRCSSQSGHNTVSWYQQALGQGPQFIFQYYREEENGRGNFPPRFSGLQFPNYSSELNVNALELDDSALYLCASSPPTSGSYNEQFFGPGTRLTVL.

The CDR3 protein is CASSLEGLAANEQFF. For the CDR3, the DNA is TGCGCCAGCAGCTTGGAAGGACTAGCGGCAAATGAGCAGTTCTTC. The rearrangement uses TRBV5-1 and TRBJ2-1; 10 nucleotides match TRBD2. V was pared by 0 bases and J by 7 bases, with 4 bases of the junction left unmatched. The CDR3 is 15 amino acids. Germline V lookup: CDR1 SGHRS, CDR2 YFSETQ.

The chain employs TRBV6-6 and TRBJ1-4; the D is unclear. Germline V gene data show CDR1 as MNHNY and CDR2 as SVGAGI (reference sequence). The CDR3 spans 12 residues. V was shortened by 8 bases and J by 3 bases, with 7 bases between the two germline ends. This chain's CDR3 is CASGRPNEKLFF. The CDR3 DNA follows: TGTGCCAGCGGACGGCCTAATGAAAAACTGTTTTTT.

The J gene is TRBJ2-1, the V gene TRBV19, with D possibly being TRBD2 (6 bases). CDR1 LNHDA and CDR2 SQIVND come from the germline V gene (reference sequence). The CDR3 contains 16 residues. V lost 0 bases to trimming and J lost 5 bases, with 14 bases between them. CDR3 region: CASSIDLGGPNNEQFF. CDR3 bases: TGTGCCAGTAGTATAGACCTCGGAGGGCCTAACAATGAGCAGTTCTTC. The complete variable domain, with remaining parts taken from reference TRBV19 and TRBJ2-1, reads DGGITQSPKYLFRKEGQNVTLSCEQNLNHDAMYWYRQDPGQGLRLIYYSQIVNDFQKGDIAEGYSVSREKKESFPLTVTSAQKNPTAFYLCASSIDLGGPNNEQFFGPGTRLTVL.

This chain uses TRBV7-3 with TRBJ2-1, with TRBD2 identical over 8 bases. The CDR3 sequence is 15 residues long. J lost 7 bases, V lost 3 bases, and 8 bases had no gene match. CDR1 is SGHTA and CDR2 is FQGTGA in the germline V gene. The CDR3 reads CASSFRAGELNEQFF. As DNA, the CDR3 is TGTGCCAGCAGCTTTAGAGCGGGAGAATTGAATGAGCAGTTCTTC.

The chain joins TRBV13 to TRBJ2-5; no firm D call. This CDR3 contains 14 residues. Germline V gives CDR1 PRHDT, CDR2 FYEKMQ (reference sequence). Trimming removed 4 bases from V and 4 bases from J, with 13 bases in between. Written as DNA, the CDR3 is TGTGCCAGCAGCTCCCGGCCGCTCGGAGAGACCCAGTACTTC. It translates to CASSSRPLGETQYF.

The CDR3 bases are TGTGCCAGCAGCTTAATTAGTCGGGAGGTGGGAAGCTCCTACGAGCAGTACTTC. This sequence encodes CASSLISREVGSSYEQYF. The chain combines TRBV7-2 with TRBJ2-7; 7 nucleotides line up with TRBD2. After removal of 2 bases from V and 0 bases from J, the junction contained 13 bases not matched to a gene. This CDR3 is 18 amino acids long. The germline V gene encodes CDR1 SGHTA and CDR2 FQGNSA.

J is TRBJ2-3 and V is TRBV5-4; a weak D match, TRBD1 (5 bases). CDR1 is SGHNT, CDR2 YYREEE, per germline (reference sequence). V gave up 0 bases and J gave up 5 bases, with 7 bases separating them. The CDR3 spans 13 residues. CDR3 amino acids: CASSLGGVDTQYF. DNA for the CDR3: TGTGCCAGCAGCTTGGGGGGCGTAGATACGCAGTATTTT.

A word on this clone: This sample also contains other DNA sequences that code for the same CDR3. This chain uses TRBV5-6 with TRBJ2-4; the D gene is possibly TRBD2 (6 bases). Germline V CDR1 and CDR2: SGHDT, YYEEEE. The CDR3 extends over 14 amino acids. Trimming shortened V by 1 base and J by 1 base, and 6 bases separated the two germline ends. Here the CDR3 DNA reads TGTGCCAGCAGCTTGCGGGGGGCCAAAAACATTCAGTACTTC. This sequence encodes CASSLRGAKNIQYF.

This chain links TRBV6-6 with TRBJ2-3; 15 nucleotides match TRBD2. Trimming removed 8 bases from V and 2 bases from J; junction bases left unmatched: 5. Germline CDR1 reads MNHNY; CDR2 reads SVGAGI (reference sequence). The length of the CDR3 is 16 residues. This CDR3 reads CASRTSGRADTDTQYF. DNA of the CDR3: TGTGCCAGCCGGACTAGCGGGAGGGCCGACACAGATACGCAGTATTTT.

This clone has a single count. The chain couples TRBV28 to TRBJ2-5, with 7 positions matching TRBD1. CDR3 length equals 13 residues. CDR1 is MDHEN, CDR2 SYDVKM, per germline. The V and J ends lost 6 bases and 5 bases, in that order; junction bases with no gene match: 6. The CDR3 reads CASRNRGAETQYF. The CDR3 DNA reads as TGTGCCAGCAGGAACAGGGGCGCGGAGACCCAGTACTTC. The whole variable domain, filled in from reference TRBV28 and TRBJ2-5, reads DVKVTQSSRYLVKRTGEKVFLECVQDMDHENMFWYRQDPGLGLRLIYFSYDVKMKEKGDIPEGYSVSREKKERFSLILESASTNQTSMYLCASRNRGAETQYFGPGTRLLVL.

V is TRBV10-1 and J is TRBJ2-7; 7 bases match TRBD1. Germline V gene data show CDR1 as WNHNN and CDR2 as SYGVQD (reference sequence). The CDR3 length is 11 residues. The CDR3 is CAPRDSSEQYF. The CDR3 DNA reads TGCGCTCCTCGGGACAGCAGTGAGCAGTACTTC.

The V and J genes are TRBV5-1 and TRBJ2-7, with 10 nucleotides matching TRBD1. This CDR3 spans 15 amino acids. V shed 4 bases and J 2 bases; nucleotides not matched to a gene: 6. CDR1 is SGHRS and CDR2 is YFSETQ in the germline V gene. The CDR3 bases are TGCGCCAGCAGCGATAGGACAGGGGGGACCTACGAGCAGTACTTC. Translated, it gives CASSDRTGGTYEQYF.

The chain's CDR3 is CSVGGIQETQYF. The CDR3 nucleotides are TGCAGCGTCGGGGGCATCCAAGAGACCCAGTACTTC. The chain has TRBV29-1 and TRBJ2-5, with D possibly called TRBD1 or TRBD2 (6 bases each). The V gene lost 6 bases and the J gene lost 1 base, with 9 bases spanning the gap. The V gene's germline CDR1 is SQVTM and CDR2 ANQGSEA. This CDR3 has 12 residues.

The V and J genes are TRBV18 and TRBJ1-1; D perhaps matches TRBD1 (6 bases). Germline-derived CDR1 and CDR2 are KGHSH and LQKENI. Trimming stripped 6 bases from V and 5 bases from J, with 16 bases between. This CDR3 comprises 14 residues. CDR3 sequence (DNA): TGTGCCAGCTCCGCAACAGGGTCGGTAACTGAAGCTTTCTTT. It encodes CASSATGSVTEAFF.